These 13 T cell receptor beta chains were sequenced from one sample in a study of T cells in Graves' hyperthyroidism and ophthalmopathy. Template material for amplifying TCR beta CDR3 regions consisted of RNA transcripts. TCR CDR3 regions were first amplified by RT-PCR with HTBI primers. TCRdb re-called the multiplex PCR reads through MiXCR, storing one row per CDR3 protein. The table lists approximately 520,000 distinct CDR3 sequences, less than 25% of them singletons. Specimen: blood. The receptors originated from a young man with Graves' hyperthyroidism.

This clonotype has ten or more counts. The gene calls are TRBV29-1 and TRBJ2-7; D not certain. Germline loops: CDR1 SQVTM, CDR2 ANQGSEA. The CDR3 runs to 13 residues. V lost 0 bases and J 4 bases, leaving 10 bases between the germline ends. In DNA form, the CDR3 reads TGCAGCGTTGAAGACAAGGAATCGTACGAGCAGTACTTC. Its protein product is CSVEDKESYEQYF.

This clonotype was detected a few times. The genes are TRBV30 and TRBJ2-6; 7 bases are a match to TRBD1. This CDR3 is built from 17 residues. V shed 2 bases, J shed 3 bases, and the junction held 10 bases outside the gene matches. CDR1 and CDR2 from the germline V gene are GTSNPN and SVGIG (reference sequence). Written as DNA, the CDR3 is TGTGCCTGGAGTAGACAGGGATTAAGAGGTGGGGCCAACGTCCTGACTTTC. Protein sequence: CAWSRQGLRGGANVLTF. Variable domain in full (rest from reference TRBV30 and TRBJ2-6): SQTIHQWPATLVQPVGSPLSLECTVEGTSNPNLYWYRQAAGRGLQLLFYSVGIGQISSEVPQNLSASRPQDRQFILSSKKLLLSDSGFYLCAWSRQGLRGGANVLTFGAGSRLTVL.

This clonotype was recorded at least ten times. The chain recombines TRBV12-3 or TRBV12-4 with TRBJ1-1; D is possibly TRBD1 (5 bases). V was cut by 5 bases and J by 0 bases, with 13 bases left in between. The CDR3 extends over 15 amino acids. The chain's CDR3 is CASSPRMTVNTEAFF. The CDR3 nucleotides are TGTGCCAGCAGTCCGCGAATGACAGTGAACACTGAAGCTTTCTTT.

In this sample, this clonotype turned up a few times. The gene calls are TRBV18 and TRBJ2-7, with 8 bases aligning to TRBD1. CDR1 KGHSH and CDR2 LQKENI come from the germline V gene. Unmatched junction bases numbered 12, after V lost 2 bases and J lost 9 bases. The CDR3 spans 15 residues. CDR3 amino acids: CASSPEGQVRTGQYF. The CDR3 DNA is TGTGCCAGCTCACCAGAGGGACAGGTGAGGACCGGGCAGTACTTC.

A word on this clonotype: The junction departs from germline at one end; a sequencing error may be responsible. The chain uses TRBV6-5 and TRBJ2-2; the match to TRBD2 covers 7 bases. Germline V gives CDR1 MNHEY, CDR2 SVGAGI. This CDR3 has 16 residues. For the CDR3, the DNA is TGTGCCAGCAGTTACTCGGGTCAGGGAGGGACCGGGGAACTGTTTTTT. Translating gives CASSYSGQGGTGELFF.

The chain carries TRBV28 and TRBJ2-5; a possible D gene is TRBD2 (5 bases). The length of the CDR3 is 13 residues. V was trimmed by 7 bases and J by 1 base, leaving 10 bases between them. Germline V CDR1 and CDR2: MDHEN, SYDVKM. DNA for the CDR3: TGTGCCAGCACGAGGGCAGGCCAAGAGACCCAGTACTTC. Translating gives CASTRAGQETQYF.

The CDR3 coding sequence is TGTGCCAGCAGCCAAGATTGGGACACATATACGTTTAATAGCAATCAGCCCCAGCATTTT. This encodes CASSQDWDTYTFNSNQPQHF. This chain connects TRBV3-1 to TRBJ1-5; TRBD1 is a possible D gene (6 bases). This CDR3 contains 20 residues. The germline gives CDR1 LGHDT, CDR2 YNNKEL (reference sequence). V shed 0 bases and J shed 0 bases, with 21 bases lying between them. Full variable domain (rest looked up from reference TRBV3-1 and TRBJ1-5): DTAVSQTPKYLVTQMGNDKSIKCEQNLGHDTMYWYKQDSKKFLKIMFSYNNKELIINETVPNRFSPKSPDKAHLNLHINSLELGDSAVYFCASSQDWDTYTFNSNQPQHFGDGTRLSIL.

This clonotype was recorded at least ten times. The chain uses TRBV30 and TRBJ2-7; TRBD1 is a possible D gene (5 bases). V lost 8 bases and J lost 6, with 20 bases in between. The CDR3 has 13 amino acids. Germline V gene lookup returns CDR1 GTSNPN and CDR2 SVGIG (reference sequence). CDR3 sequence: CARTGADPLEQYF. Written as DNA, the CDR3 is TGTGCCCGAACTGGGGCAGATCCTCTCGAGCAGTACTTC. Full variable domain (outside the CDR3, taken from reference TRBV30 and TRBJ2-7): SQTIHQWPATLVQPVGSPLSLECTVEGTSNPNLYWYRQAAGRGLQLLFYSVGIGQISSEVPQNLSASRPQDRQFILSSKKLLLSDSGFYLCARTGADPLEQYFGPGTRLTVT.

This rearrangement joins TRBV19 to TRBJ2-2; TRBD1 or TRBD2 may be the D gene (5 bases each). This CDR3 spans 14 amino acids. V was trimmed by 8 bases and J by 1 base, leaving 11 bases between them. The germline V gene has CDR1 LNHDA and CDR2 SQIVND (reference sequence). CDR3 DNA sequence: TGTGCCAGTCGTCCTGGGGGGAACACCGGGGAGCTGTTTTTT. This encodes CASRPGGNTGELFF.

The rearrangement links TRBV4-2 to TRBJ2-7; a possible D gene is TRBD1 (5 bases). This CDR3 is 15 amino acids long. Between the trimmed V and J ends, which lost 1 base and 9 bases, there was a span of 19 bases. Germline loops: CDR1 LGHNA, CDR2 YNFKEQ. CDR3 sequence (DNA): TGTGCCAGCAGCCAAGTCCCCCTCGCAGGGTTCGGGCAGTACTTC. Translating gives CASSQVPLAGFGQYF.

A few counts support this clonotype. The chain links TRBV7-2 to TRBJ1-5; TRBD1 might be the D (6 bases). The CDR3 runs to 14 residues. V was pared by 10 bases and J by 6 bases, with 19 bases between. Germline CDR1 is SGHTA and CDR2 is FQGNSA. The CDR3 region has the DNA TGTGCCACCCAGGGAGGGGGTGTAGGTCAGCCCCAGCATTTT. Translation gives CATQGGGVGQPQHF.

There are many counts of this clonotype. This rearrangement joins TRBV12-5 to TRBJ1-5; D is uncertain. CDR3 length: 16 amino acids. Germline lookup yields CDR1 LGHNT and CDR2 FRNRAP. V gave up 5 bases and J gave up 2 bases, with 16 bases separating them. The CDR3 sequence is CASGTHRGYGNQPQHF. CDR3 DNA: TGTGCTAGTGGTACTCATCGGGGATACGGCAATCAGCCCCAGCATTTT.

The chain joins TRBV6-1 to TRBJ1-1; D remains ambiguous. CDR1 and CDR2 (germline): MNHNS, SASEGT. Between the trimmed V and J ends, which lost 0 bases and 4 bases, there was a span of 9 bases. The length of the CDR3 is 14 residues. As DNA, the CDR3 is TGTGCCAGCAGTGAAGCGCGAGGAGTCACTGAAGCTTTCTTT. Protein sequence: CASSEARGVTEAFF.